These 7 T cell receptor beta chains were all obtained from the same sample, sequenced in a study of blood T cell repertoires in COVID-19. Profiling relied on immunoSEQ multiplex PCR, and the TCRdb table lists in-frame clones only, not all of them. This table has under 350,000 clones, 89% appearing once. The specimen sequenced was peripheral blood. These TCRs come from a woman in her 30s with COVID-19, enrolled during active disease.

CDR3 region: CASSLSFGGREQYF. The CDR3 coding sequence is TGTGCCAGCAGCTTGTCATTCGGGGGGCGCGAGCAGTACTTC. The rearrangement uses TRBV5-5 and TRBJ2-7; tentative D call: TRBD2 (7 bases). The germline V gene has CDR1 SGHKS and CDR2 YYEKEE (reference sequence). V was clipped by 1 base and J by 6 bases, with 14 bases between them. The CDR3 covers 14 residues.

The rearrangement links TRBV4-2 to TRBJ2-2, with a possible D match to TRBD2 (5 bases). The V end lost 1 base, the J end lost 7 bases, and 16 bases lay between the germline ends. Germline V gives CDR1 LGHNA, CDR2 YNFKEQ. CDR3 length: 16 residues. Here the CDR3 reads CASSQGPTKRGGELFF. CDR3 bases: TGTGCCAGCAGCCAAGGGCCAACCAAACGGGGCGGGGAGCTGTTTTTT.

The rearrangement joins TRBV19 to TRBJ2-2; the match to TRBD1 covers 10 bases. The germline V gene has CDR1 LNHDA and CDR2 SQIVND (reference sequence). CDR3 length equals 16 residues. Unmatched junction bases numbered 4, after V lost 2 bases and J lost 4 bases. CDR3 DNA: TGTGCCAGTAGTATAAGGGGACAGGGGACCACCGGGGAGCTGTTTTTT. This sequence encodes CASSIRGQGTTGELFF.

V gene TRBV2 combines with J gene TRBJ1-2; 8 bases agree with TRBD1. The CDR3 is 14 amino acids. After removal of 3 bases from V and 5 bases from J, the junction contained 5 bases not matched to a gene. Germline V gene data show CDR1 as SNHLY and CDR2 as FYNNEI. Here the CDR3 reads CASSEQGAWYGYTF. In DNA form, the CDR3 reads TGTGCCAGCAGTGAGCAGGGGGCATGGTATGGCTACACCTTC. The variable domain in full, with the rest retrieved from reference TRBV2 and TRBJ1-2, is EPEVTQTPSHQVTQMGQEVILRCVPISNHLYFYWYRQILGQKVEFLVSFYNNEISEKSEIFDDQFSVERPDGSNFTLKIRSTKLEDSAMYFCASSEQGAWYGYTFGSGTRLTVV.

Here the CDR3 reads CASRRTDTQYF. CDR3 sequence (DNA): TGTGCCAGCAGGAGGACAGATACGCAGTATTTT. The rearrangement uses TRBV12-3 or TRBV12-4 and TRBJ2-3; D not certain. The CDR3 extends over 11 amino acids. Trimming took 6 bases from V and 3 from J, leaving 4 bases between them.

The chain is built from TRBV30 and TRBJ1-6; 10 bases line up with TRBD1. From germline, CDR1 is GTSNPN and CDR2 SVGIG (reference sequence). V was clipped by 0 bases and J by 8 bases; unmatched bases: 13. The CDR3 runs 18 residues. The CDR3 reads CAWSVPPLTGGRYSPLHF. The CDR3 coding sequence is TGTGCCTGGAGTGTACCCCCTCTGACAGGGGGCCGGTATTCACCCCTCCACTTT.

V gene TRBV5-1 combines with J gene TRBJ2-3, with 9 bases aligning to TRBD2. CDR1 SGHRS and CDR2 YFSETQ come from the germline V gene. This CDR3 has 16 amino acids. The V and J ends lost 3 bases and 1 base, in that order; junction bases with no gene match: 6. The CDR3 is CASSSIAGAGTDTQYF. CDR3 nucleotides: TGCGCCAGCAGCTCTATAGCGGGGGCCGGCACAGATACGCAGTATTTT. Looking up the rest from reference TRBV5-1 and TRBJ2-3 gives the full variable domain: KAGVTQTPRYLIKTRGQQVTLSCSPISGHRSVSWYQQTPGQGLQFLFEYFSETQRNKGNFPGRFSGRQFSNSRSEMNVSTLELGDSALYLCASSSIAGAGTDTQYFGPGTRLTVL.